This TCR beta chain appears in the sequencing data of a study of T cell responses to AZD1222 COVID-19 vaccine. Study results and caveats: Donors were chiefly white British, with a greater number of females, and clonal diversity was perhaps underestimated. Among AZD1222 vaccinees, only six were seropositive at baseline.

A word on this clone: Its antigen remains unidentified.

Germline V gene sequence: CDR1 LNHDA, CDR2 SQIVND (reference sequence). This CDR3 has 13 amino acids. Trimming left V 3 bases short and J 10 bases short, with 10 bases between. Sequenced by immunoSEQ multiplex PCR; TCRdb stores in-frame clones only, minus some. Of 60,000 to 85,000 clones listed, around three quarters are singletons. Source: peripheral blood, taken 28 days after the second dose of the MenACWY control vaccine. This sequence joins TRBV19 and TRBJ1-6; no reliable D call. The source is an adult who received the MenACWY meningococcal vaccine as a control. The CDR3 DNA reads as TGTGCCAGTAGTATTGGGGTAGGATCACCCCTCCACTTT. It is translated as CASSIGVGSPLHF.